The T cell receptor (beta chain) described here comes from a study of T cell responses to AZD1222 COVID-19 vaccine. Study-level points and caveats: Elevations in Spike-specific TCR breadth and depth followed administration of two AZD1222 doses. The sample set comprised mostly white British donors with more females, and clonal diversity was possibly underestimated. Baseline seropositives among AZD1222 recipients totaled only 5 or 6. Close to half of all spike-specific TCRs reportedly target regions of the variants that are unmutated.

TCRdb's table, derived via immunoSEQ multiplex PCR, lists solely in-frame clones and lacks some. The table records tens of thousands of clones, around nine tenths of them present only once. This CDR3 spans 16 amino acids. Germline CDR1 reads SGHTA; CDR2 reads FQGNSA. V gave up 4 bases and J gave up 4 bases; unmatched junction bases: 12. Points on this clone: What it binds is not known.

The chain joins TRBV7-2 to TRBJ2-5; TRBD2 agrees at 7 bases. This material consisted of peripheral blood, taken on day 0 of MenACWY control vaccination. This TCR was sampled from an adult in good health. Here the CDR3 reads CASSSPGLSSGETQYF. CDR3 in DNA: TGTGCCAGCAGCTCCCCGGGACTAAGTAGTGGAGAGACCCAGTACTTC. The complete variable domain, with remaining parts taken from reference TRBV7-2 and TRBJ2-5, reads GAGVSQSPSNKVTEKGKDVELRCDPISGHTALYWYRQSLGQGLEFLIYFQGNSAPDKSGLPSDRFSAERTGGSVSTLTIQRTQQEDSAVYLCASSSPGLSSGETQYFGPGTRLLVL.